A single sample is the source of the 21 T cell receptor beta chains below, sequenced in a study of T-cell memory formation after mild COVID-19. TCRdb reanalysed the 5' RACE reads using MiXCR and keeps one entry per CDR3 protein. This sample has over 150,000 distinct CDR3 sequences; about 18% occur once, and the top ten carry 3% to 4%. Sequences were obtained from PBMCs or a T cell subset sorted from them (not recorded which). These receptors were taken from a young man who had mild COVID-19 (a few samples of this study predate the infection). Cell type and time point are not known.

The CDR3 spells CASSYWGRSGNTIYF. The CDR3 nucleotides read TGTGCCAGCAGCTATTGGGGCCGCTCTGGAAACACCATATATTTT. V and J are TRBV11-2 and TRBJ1-3; possible D gene TRBD1, 5 bases. Germline lookup yields CDR1 SGHAT and CDR2 FQNNGV. There are 15 residues in the CDR3. The V and J ends lost 4 bases and 0 bases respectively, with 10 bases between them.

In its sample, this clonotype was seen a few times. The chain employs TRBV6-6 and TRBJ1-4; 8 bases line up with TRBD1. The CDR3 has 15 residues. V gave up 6 bases and J gave up 8 bases; unmatched junction bases: 11. The germline gives CDR1 MNHNY, CDR2 SVGAGI (reference sequence). The CDR3 DNA is TGTGCCAGCAGGCGAAGTCTGTCAGGGGGCGAAAAACTGTTTTTT. It codes for CASRRSLSGGEKLFF.

This clonotype was counted a few times. The rearrangement links TRBV4-3 to TRBJ1-5; D is uncertain. The CDR3 runs 15 residues. V dropped 1 base and J dropped 0 bases, with 7 bases sitting between them. CDR1 and CDR2 (germline): LGHNA, YSLEER. CDR3 region: CASSQGQDSNQPQHF. CDR3 in DNA: TGCGCCAGCAGCCAAGGGCAGGATAGCAATCAGCCCCAGCATTTT.

V gene TRBV20-1 combines with J gene TRBJ2-5; tentatively, D is TRBD1 or TRBD2 (5 bases each). The germline CDR1 and CDR2 sequences are DFQATT and SNEGSKA (reference sequence). CDR3 length: 13 amino acids. V lost 7 bases, J lost 1 base, and 13 bases lay in between. The CDR3 loop reads CSESSGPQETQYF. The CDR3 DNA reads TGCAGTGAATCCTCGGGGCCCCAAGAGACCCAGTACTTC.

This clonotype was found a few times. The chain joins TRBV6-5 to TRBJ1-5; a possible D gene is TRBD1 (5 bases). This CDR3 spans 14 amino acids. V dropped 0 bases and J dropped 7 bases, with 10 bases sitting between them. The germline V gene has CDR1 MNHEY and CDR2 SVGAGI. CDR3 in amino acids: CASSYSGRAQPQHF. CDR3 DNA sequence: TGTGCCAGCAGTTACTCGGGCAGGGCCCAGCCCCAGCATTTT.

This clonotype was detected only a few times. The rearrangement joins TRBV11-2 to TRBJ1-1; TRBD1 agrees at 8 bases. CDR3 length equals 13 residues. V lost 5 bases, J lost 8 bases, and 7 bases stayed unmatched. Germline V gene lookup returns CDR1 SGHAT and CDR2 FQNNGV. The CDR3 DNA reads TGTGCCAGCAGCCAGACAGGGGTCTCGGAAGCTTTCTTT. Its protein product is CASSQTGVSEAFF.

The chain links TRBV13 to TRBJ2-7; 7 nucleotides line up with TRBD1. CDR1 and CDR2 from the germline V gene are PRHDT and FYEKMQ (reference sequence). CDR3 length: 14 residues. Trimming cost V 6 bases and J 0 bases; bases outside gene matches: 5. The CDR3 DNA follows: TGTGCCAGCAGGACCTCAGGGGGCTCCTACGAGCAGTACTTC. Translation gives CASRTSGGSYEQYF.

This clonotype has just a few counts. The V call is TRBV7-2, the J call TRBJ2-3, with 11 bases identical to TRBD2. Germline CDR1 reads SGHTA; CDR2 reads FQGNSA. CDR3 length: 17 amino acids. V lost 5 bases and J lost 8; bases outside the gene matches: 15. CDR3 sequence: CASSIKTSGGSSGTQYF. In DNA, the CDR3 is TGTGCCAGCAGCATCAAAACTAGCGGGGGTAGCTCGGGTACGCAGTATTTT.

This clonotype was recorded a few times. The chain recombines TRBV4-3 with TRBJ2-6; possibly TRBD1 for D (6 bases). The germline V and J ends were trimmed by 4 bases and 0 bases, with 13 bases remaining between them. Germline CDR1 and CDR2: LGHNA and YSLEER. The CDR3 has 17 amino acids. CDR3 region: CASSREGDGSGANVLTF. CDR3 nucleotide sequence: TGCGCCAGCAGCCGAGAGGGGGACGGCTCTGGGGCCAACGTCCTGACTTTC.

Ten or more counts support this clonotype. V and J are TRBV4-2 and TRBJ2-5, with 8 bases matching TRBD1. The ends lost 3 bases at V and 3 bases at J; junction bases unmatched: 6. The V gene's germline CDR1 is LGHNA and CDR2 YNFKEQ. This CDR3 has 15 amino acids. For the CDR3, the DNA is TGTGCCAGCAGCCAGCGGGACAGGTCCAAAGAGACCCAGTACTTC. Its translation: CASSQRDRSKETQYF.

The chain links TRBV6-5 to TRBJ2-5, with D uncertain. This CDR3 comprises 14 residues. Germline V gives CDR1 MNHEY, CDR2 SVGAGI. Trimming took 2 bases from V and 2 from J, leaving 9 bases between them. The CDR3 DNA reads as TGTGCCAGCAGTTACGGGGAAATACAAGAGACCCAGTACTTC. Translating gives CASSYGEIQETQYF.

This clonotype occurred a few times. The chain joins TRBV27 to TRBJ1-4, with D tentatively TRBD1 (5 bases). The V end lost 6 bases, the J end lost 8 bases, and 19 bases lay between the germline ends. The CDR3 spans 15 residues. CDR1 and CDR2 from the germline V gene are MNHEY and SMNVEV (reference sequence). CDR3 loop: CASSPGTPWKEKLFF. DNA of the CDR3: TGTGCCAGCAGCCCCGGGACCCCATGGAAAGAAAAACTGTTTTTT.

V usage is TRBV12-3 or TRBV12-4 and J usage is TRBJ1-1; D remains unclear. The CDR3 contains 14 residues. V was cut by 3 bases and J by 1 base, with 9 bases left in between. The CDR3 DNA reads TGTGCCAGCAGTTTCCTCCGGGGGAACACTGAAGCTTTCTTT. This translates into CASSFLRGNTEAFF.

This clonotype was counted a few times. The rearrangement joins TRBV18 to TRBJ2-7; no firm D call. The length of the CDR3 is 13 residues. The ends were cut back, 2 bases at V and 0 bases at J, with 5 bases in the middle. Looked up from germline, CDR1 is KGHSH and CDR2 is LQKENI. The CDR3 DNA reads TGTGCCAGCTCACCATCTAGCTCCTACGAGCAGTACGTC. As protein: CASSPSSSYEQYV.

The chain links TRBV20-1 to TRBJ1-3; D might be TRBD1 (5 bases). There are 14 residues in the CDR3. Trimming shortened V by 0 bases and J by 4 bases, and 10 bases separated the two germline ends. The germline gives CDR1 DFQATT, CDR2 SNEGSKA (reference sequence). As DNA, the CDR3 is TGCAGTGCTAGAGAGGCAGGGTCGGGAAACACCATATATTTT. Translating it yields CSAREAGSGNTIYF.

This chain joins TRBV4-2 and TRBJ2-1; D call uncertain. V lost 1 base and J 0 bases, leaving 10 bases between the germline ends. The CDR3 has 16 amino acids. Per germline, CDR1 LGHNA and CDR2 YNFKEQ. Written as DNA, the CDR3 is TGTGCCAGCAGCCAAGCGGACGGCAGCTCCTACAATGAGCAGTTCTTC. It is translated as CASSQADGSSYNEQFF.

A word on this clonotype: Being one base from a much bigger clone, this may be a read error. This chain joins TRBV12-3 or TRBV12-4 and TRBJ1-3; no definite D call. This CDR3 has 12 amino acids. The DNA for the CDR3 is TGTGCCAGAAGTTTAGTTGAGTACACCATATATTTT. Translating gives CARSLVEYTIYF.

At least ten counts were recorded for this clonotype. The chain couples TRBV12-3 or TRBV12-4 to TRBJ2-7; D might be TRBD1 or TRBD2, each matching 5 bases. Trimming removed 3 bases from V and 6 bases from J, with 18 bases in between. CDR3 length equals 15 residues. CDR3 in DNA: TGTGCCAGCAGTTTCACCGGGGACCCCCGGGCCGAGCAGTACTTC. As protein: CASSFTGDPRAEQYF.

V is TRBV12-5 and J is TRBJ2-2, with D possibly being TRBD2 (7 bases). The length of the CDR3 is 16 residues. Germline V CDR1 and CDR2: LGHNT, FRNRAP. V lost 4 bases and J lost 7, with 19 bases in between. The CDR3 DNA is TGTGCTAGTGGTTCCCGGGGGGCCGTTGTGGGCGGGGAGCTGTTTTTT. It specifies CASGSRGAVVGGELFF.

This clonotype came up a few times. V usage is TRBV24-1 and J usage is TRBJ2-3, with a weak D call TRBD1 (5 bases). The germline V and J ends were trimmed by 2 bases and 4 bases, with 15 bases remaining between them. Germline values: CDR1 KGHDR, CDR2 SFDVKD. The CDR3 covers 16 residues. The chain's CDR3 is CATSDSRGNRADTQYF. The CDR3 nucleotides read TGTGCCACCAGTGATTCAAGGGGCAACCGGGCAGATACGCAGTATTTT.

This clonotype was recorded at least ten times. V and J are TRBV29-1 and TRBJ2-2; no definite D call. The CDR3 totals 12 residues. The V gene's germline CDR1 is SQVTM and CDR2 ANQGSEA. V was trimmed by 3 bases and J by 0 bases, leaving 2 bases between them. The CDR3 nucleotides are TGCAGCGTTGAGCCGAACACCGGGGAGCTGTTTTTT. Translated: CSVEPNTGELFF.